The clone carrying this TCR beta chain has only a few counts. These data come from a study of T cells after yellow fever vaccination. TCRdb used MiXCR to reprocess the 5' RACE reads, holding one entry per CDR3 protein. The sample has more than 300,000 distinct CDR3 sequences; approximately 11% are singletons. The germline V gene has CDR1 MGHRA and CDR2 YSYEKL. The CDR3 loop spans 17 amino acids. The V and J ends lost 4 bases and 4 bases respectively, with 19 bases between them. The source was CD4+ T cells sorted from PBMCs, collected 45 days after the yellow fever booster vaccination. The chain combines TRBV4-1 with TRBJ1-4; perhaps TRBD1 as D (5 bases). This sequence was found in a man aged 18 to 30 who received the YFV17D yellow fever vaccine. CDR3 region: CASSRQGLSGLNEKLFF. The CDR3 bases are TGCGCCAGCAGCCGTCAAGGACTATCGGGACTTAATGAAAAACTGTTTTTT.